A single sample is the source of the 19 T cell receptor beta chains below, sequenced in a study of cytomegalovirus exposure and HLA in healthy donors. PCR employed 60 Vbeta and 13 Jbeta primers. TCRdb's table, derived via immunoSEQ multiplex PCR, lists solely in-frame clones and lacks some. The sample lists around 100,000 clones; almost 85% were seen once. The sequencing sample was made of PBMCs. The receptors originated from a young woman in good health and CMV-seropositive.

The chain uses TRBV28 and TRBJ1-1; D may be TRBD1 (5 bases). Germline lookup yields CDR1 MDHEN and CDR2 SYDVKM. V lost 2 bases, J lost 1 base, and 8 bases lay in between. The CDR3 extends over 14 amino acids. The CDR3 DNA reads as TGTGCCAGCAGTTTAAGGGGCTGGAACACTGAAGCTTTCTTT. It translates to CASSLRGWNTEAFF.

The V and J genes are TRBV6-5 and TRBJ2-7, with 7 nucleotides matching TRBD1. J was trimmed by 2 bases and V by 6 bases; bases with no gene match: 7. Germline V CDR1 and CDR2: MNHEY, SVGAGI. This CDR3 region has 14 residues. The CDR3 nucleotides are TGTGCCAGCAGCTTGACCGGGACAGCCTACGAGCAGTACTTC. It yields the protein CASSLTGTAYEQYF.

The chain combines TRBV7-9 with TRBJ2-3, with 14 bases aligning to TRBD2. Germline CDR1 is SEHNR and CDR2 is FQNEAQ (reference sequence). The junction had 7 bases not matched to a gene; V was cut back by 1 base and J by 4 bases. The CDR3 sequence is 18 residues long. The chain's CDR3 is CASSLGLAGGSAADTQYF. The CDR3 DNA sequence: TGTGCCAGCAGCTTAGGACTAGCGGGAGGGTCCGCCGCAGATACGCAGTATTTT. The whole variable domain, remainder taken from reference TRBV7-9 and TRBJ2-3, is DTGVSQNPRHKITKRGQNVTFRCDPISEHNRLYWYRQTLGQGPEFLTYFQNEAQLEKSRLLSDRFSAERPKGSFSTLEIQRTEQGDSAMYLCASSLGLAGGSAADTQYFGPGTRLTVL.

The rearrangement joins TRBV5-1 to TRBJ2-1; D is uncertain. The ends were cut back, 1 base at V and 0 bases at J, with 8 bases in the middle. CDR1 SGHRS and CDR2 YFSETQ come from the germline V gene. This CDR3 contains 15 residues. This CDR3 is CASSLSVSSYNEQFF. As DNA, the CDR3 is TGCGCCAGCAGCTTGTCAGTCAGCTCCTACAATGAGCAGTTCTTC. The full variable domain, in which reference TRBV5-1 and TRBJ2-1 provide the parts outside the CDR3, is KAGVTQTPRYLIKTRGQQVTLSCSPISGHRSVSWYQQTPGQGLQFLFEYFSETQRNKGNFPGRFSGRQFSNSRSEMNVSTLELGDSALYLCASSLSVSSYNEQFFGPGTRLTVL.

This rearrangement joins TRBV25-1 to TRBJ2-7; D remains ambiguous. The CDR3 has 11 amino acids. V dropped 5 bases and J dropped 4 bases, with 6 bases sitting between them. CDR1 is MGHDK and CDR2 is SYGVNS in the germline V gene. The chain's CDR3 is CASSSRYEQYF. The CDR3 DNA reads TGTGCCAGCAGTTCCCGGTACGAGCAGTACTTC.

The J gene is TRBJ1-1, the V gene TRBV7-9; 7 bases are shared with TRBD1. The CDR3 has 15 residues. Trimming took 5 bases from V and 0 from J; bases not matched to a gene: 6. CDR1 SEHNR and CDR2 FQNEAQ come from the germline V gene (reference sequence). CDR3 loop: CASSPRTGLNTEAFF. The CDR3 DNA is TGTGCCAGCAGCCCCCGGACAGGATTGAACACTGAAGCTTTCTTT.

A few counts support this clone. The chain is built from TRBV10-3 and TRBJ2-5; D call uncertain. Germline V gene lookup returns CDR1 ENHRY and CDR2 SYGVKD. CDR3 length equals 14 residues. V was clipped by 3 bases and J by 3 bases, with 11 bases between them. CDR3 sequence reads: CAISEEAMKETQYF. The DNA of the CDR3 is TGTGCCATCAGTGAAGAAGCCATGAAAGAGACCCAGTACTTC.

The chain joins TRBV28 to TRBJ1-2; TRBD1 matches at 8 bases. Germline values: CDR1 MDHEN, CDR2 SYDVKM. The CDR3 sequence is 14 residues long. V was clipped by 6 bases and J by 3 bases; unmatched bases: 6. CDR3 loop: CASRNGQGYYGYTF. DNA for the CDR3: TGTGCCAGCAGAAACGGACAGGGCTACTATGGCTACACCTTC.

J is TRBJ1-3 and V is TRBV18; no definite D call. The length of the CDR3 is 17 residues. The V gene lost 0 bases and the J gene lost 0 bases, with 12 bases spanning the gap. Germline lookup yields CDR1 KGHSH and CDR2 LQKENI. The CDR3 bases are TGTGCCAGCTCACCACCAGCTATGAGGTACTCTGGAAACACCATATATTTT. Protein sequence: CASSPPAMRYSGNTIYF.

The V call is TRBV6-1, the J call TRBJ2-7; D might be TRBD1 (6 bases). This CDR3 has 16 residues. Germline V gene sequence: CDR1 MNHNS, CDR2 SASEGT. Trimming took off 4 bases at V and 2 bases at J, with 18 bases between the two ends. The CDR3 bases are TGTGCCAGCAGTGGGGGTGGGACACCCGCGGCCTACGAGCAGTACTTC. Amino acids: CASSGGGTPAAYEQYF.

V and J are TRBV7-9 and TRBJ1-1, with unresolved D. The CDR3 contains 15 residues. The germline V and J ends were trimmed by 4 bases and 1 base, with 13 bases remaining between them. Germline-derived CDR1 and CDR2 are SEHNR and FQNEAQ (reference sequence). CDR3 nucleotides: TGTGCCAGCAGCTATAGGAGTTTGGCGAACACTGAAGCTTTCTTT. The encoded protein is CASSYRSLANTEAFF.

V gene TRBV27 combines with J gene TRBJ2-5; weak D call: TRBD2 (6 bases). The germline V and J ends were trimmed by 3 bases and 7 bases, with 12 bases remaining between them. This CDR3 comprises 13 residues. Looked up from germline, CDR1 is MNHEY and CDR2 is SMNVEV (reference sequence). CDR3 loop: CASSFRVGGTQYF. In DNA form, the CDR3 reads TGTGCCAGCAGTTTTCGCGTCGGGGGGACCCAGTACTTC.

The CDR3 protein is CASPPRPDEEGNEQFF. The DNA of the CDR3 is TGTGCCAGCCCCCCTAGGCCGGATGAGGAGGGCAATGAGCAGTTCTTC. This chain uses TRBV28 with TRBJ2-1, with D possibly being TRBD2 (6 bases). Germline CDR1 reads MDHEN; CDR2 reads SYDVKM. The CDR3 is 16 residues long. V was cut by 8 bases and J by 6 bases, with 23 bases left in between.

This clone has only one observation. The V call is TRBV10-1, the J call TRBJ1-1; D gene ambiguous. V was cut by 7 bases and J by 4 bases, with 13 bases left in between. The CDR3 length is 13 residues. Germline-derived CDR1 and CDR2 are WNHNN and SYGVQD (reference sequence). The CDR3 DNA reads TGCGCCAGCAATATGCAATCGGGCACTGAAGCTTTCTTT. Residues: CASNMQSGTEAFF.

The gene calls are TRBV10-3 and TRBJ2-5; TRBD2 matches 14 bases. The CDR3 extends over 16 amino acids. Germline CDR1 is ENHRY and CDR2 is SYGVKD. The ends lost 4 bases at V and 1 base at J; junction bases unmatched: 2. In DNA, the CDR3 is TGTGCCATCAGTGGGACTAGCGGGGGGATCCAAGAGACCCAGTACTTC. It encodes CAISGTSGGIQETQYF.

V and J are TRBV9 and TRBJ2-1, with D uncertain. Per the germline V gene, CDR1 is SGDLS and CDR2 is YYNGEE. Trimming removed 0 bases at V and 8 bases at J, with 9 bases between. The CDR3 contains 13 residues. In DNA form, the CDR3 reads TGTGCCAGCAGCGTAGTAGATCGCGATGAGCAGTTCTTC. This codes for CASSVVDRDEQFF. The complete variable domain, with remaining parts taken from reference TRBV9 and TRBJ2-1, reads DSGVTQTPKHLITATGQRVTLRCSPRSGDLSVYWYQQSLDQGLQFLIQYYNGEERAKGNILERFSAQQFPDLHSELNLSSLELGDSALYFCASSVVDRDEQFFGPGTRLTVL.

V gene TRBV29-1 combines with J gene TRBJ2-1; D call uncertain. Germline V gene lookup returns CDR1 SQVTM and CDR2 ANQGSEA. V lost 2 bases and J 3 bases, leaving 11 bases between the germline ends. The CDR3 has 14 amino acids. CDR3 in DNA: TGCAGCGTTGAAATCTCTCCCGGCTACAATGAGCAGTTCTTC. Amino acid sequence: CSVEISPGYNEQFF.

This chain links TRBV5-1 with TRBJ2-5; D call uncertain. V lost 4 bases to trimming and J lost 2 bases, with 12 bases between them. CDR3 size: 14 residues. Germline V gene lookup returns CDR1 SGHRS and CDR2 YFSETQ. The CDR3 is CASSPGASQETQYF. The CDR3 coding sequence is TGCGCCAGCAGCCCCGGAGCATCTCAAGAGACCCAGTACTTC. The variable domain in full, with the rest retrieved from reference TRBV5-1 and TRBJ2-5, is KAGVTQTPRYLIKTRGQQVTLSCSPISGHRSVSWYQQTPGQGLQFLFEYFSETQRNKGNFPGRFSGRQFSNSRSEMNVSTLELGDSALYLCASSPGASQETQYFGPGTRLLVL.

This chain uses TRBV5-1 with TRBJ1-5; D call uncertain. The CDR3 extends over 15 amino acids. Germline V lookup: CDR1 SGHRS, CDR2 YFSETQ. V shed 1 base and J shed 0 bases, with 8 bases lying between them. CDR3 DNA: TGCGCCAGCAGCTTGTTCGGAGATAGCAATCAGCCCCAGCATTTT. Its translation is CASSLFGDSNQPQHF.